A selection of T cell receptor beta chains follows, all from one sample in a study of CD8+CD57+ T cells in acquired aplastic anemia. Using its own MiXCR run on the reads, TCRdb lists one record per CDR3 protein. Of 90,000 to 120,000 distinct CDR3 sequences in the sample, around 53% are singletons; the top ten hold approximately 32%. The sequencing sample was made of sorted CD4+, CD8+, or CD8+CD57+ T cells (not recorded which) from PBMCs. Receptor source: a human donor in good health, serving as a control. Both conserved end residues are part of each CDR3. A D gene is named only where the DNA matches it firmly. Clone size is stated in some rows and not others, as once, few, many or a class when expanded.

j_call | v_call | clone_size | d_call | cdr3_aa | cdr3_nt
TRBJ2-7 | TRBV20-1 | many | NA | CSARTTGSYEQYF | TGCAGTGCTAGAACGACAGGATCCTACGAGCAGTACTTC
TRBJ1-5 | TRBV10-3 | once | NA | CAISVESNQPQHF | TGTGCCATCAGTGTAGAAAGCAATCAGCCCCAGCATTTT
TRBJ2-3 | TRBV24-1 | NA | NA | CATSPVGEADTQYF | TGTGCCACCAGCCCCGTGGGGGAGGCAGATACGCAGTATTTT
TRBJ2-5 | TRBV6-1 | NA | NA | CASFPSLGVNLQETQYF | TGTGCCAGCTTCCCGAGCCTTGGCGTTAATCTACAAGAGACCCAGTACTTC
TRBJ1-1 | TRBV3-1 | NA | TRBD1 | CDSSHGTGMDTEAFF | TGCGACAGCAGCCACGGGACAGGGATGGACACTGAAGCTTTCTTT
TRBJ2-7 | TRBV9 | NA | TRBD2 | CASSAAGRGEQYF | TGTGCCAGCAGCGCAGCGGGGAGGGGCGAGCAGTACTTC
TRBJ2-7 | TRBV20-1 | NA | TRBD1 | CSVRDRENEQYF | TGCAGCGTTAGGGACAGGGAGAACGAGCAGTACTTC
TRBJ1-5 | TRBV10-3 | NA | NA | CAISESAGERPQHF | TGTGCCATCAGTGAGTCGGCAGGGGAGCGGCCCCAGCATTTT
TRBJ2-1 | TRBV9 | many | NA | CASSVETVYNEQFF | TGTGCCAGCAGCGTAGAGACAGTATACAATGAGCAGTTCTTC
TRBJ1-1 | TRBV5-5 | many | TRBD1 | CASSRDRGIWTEAFF | TGTGCCAGCAGCCGGGACAGGGGAATTTGGACTGAAGCTTTCTTT
TRBJ2-7 | TRBV25-1 | NA | TRBD1 | CASSVRTGLTYEQYF | TGTGCCAGCAGCGTTAGGACAGGCCTCACCTACGAGCAGTACTTC
TRBJ2-1 | TRBV19 | NA | NA | CASSIGGKGYNKQFF | TGTGCCAGTAGTATAGGAGGGAAGGGGTACAATAAGCAGTTCTTC
TRBJ2-3 | TRBV11-2 | NA | TRBD1 | CASSSGQGADTQYF | TGTGCCAGCAGCTCTGGACAGGGCGCAGATACGCAGTATTTT
TRBJ2-3 | TRBV11-1 | NA | TRBD1 | CASSQSTGDTDTQYF | TGTGCCAGCAGCCAATCGACAGGGGACACAGATACGCAGTATTTT
TRBJ1-4 | TRBV6-5 | NA | NA | CASSNREKLFF | TGTGCCAGCAGTAACAGGGAGAAACTGTTTTTT
TRBJ1-1 | TRBV29-1 | NA | NA | CSVGSRAVNTEAFF | TGCAGCGTTGGGTCCAGGGCCGTGAACACTGAAGCTTTCTTT
TRBJ1-2 | TRBV29-1 | once | TRBD1 | CSAGPGTDYGYTF | TGCAGCGCCGGACCAGGGACAGACTATGGCTACACCTTC
TRBJ1-5 | TRBV7-2 | NA | NA | CASSLTGPQPQHF | TGTGCCAGCAGCTTGACAGGACCTCAGCCCCAGCATTTT
TRBJ1-2 | TRBV9 | few | TRBD1 | CASSVTGTGVYGYTF | TGTGCCAGCAGCGTGACCGGGACAGGGGTCTATGGCTACACCTTC
TRBJ2-3 | TRBV19 | NA | NA | CASSITRAAASTDTQYF | TGTGCCAGTAGTATAACCCGGGCGGCTGCAAGCACAGATACGCAGTATTTT
TRBJ2-7 | TRBV29-1 | few | NA | CSVVAGTSYEQYF | TGCAGCGTTGTAGCCGGAACGTCCTACGAGCAGTACTTC
TRBJ1-1 | TRBV7-2 | NA | NA | CASSQTRNAEAFF | TGTGCCAGCAGCCAAACCCGAAACGCTGAAGCTTTCTTT
TRBJ1-2 | TRBV7-6 | NA | NA | CASSLSDRPNCGYTF | TGTGCCAGCAGCTTAAGCGACAGACCTAACTGTGGCTACACCTTC
TRBJ1-5 | TRBV5-8 | many | TRBD1 | CASSAGQSNQPQHF | TGTGCCAGCAGCGCGGGACAGAGCAATCAGCCCCAGCATTTT
TRBJ2-2 | TRBV29-1 | NA | NA | CSVRDGELPF | TGCAGCGTGCGGGATGGGGAGCTGCCTTTT
TRBJ2-3 | TRBV25-1 | once | NA | CASSGGAADTQYF | TGTGCCAGCAGTGGGGGGGCAGCAGATACGCAGTATTTT
TRBJ2-1 | TRBV15 | NA | TRBD1 | CATSRGTRDRGYNEQFF | TGTGCCACCAGCAGAGGAACCCGGGACAGGGGTTACAATGAGCAGTTCTTC
TRBJ2-7 | TRBV29-1 | NA | NA | CSVVEGERNEQYF | TGCAGCGTTGTGGAGGGAGAACGGAACGAGCAGTACTTC
TRBJ1-2 | TRBV18 | many | NA | CASSRHGSNGGYTF | TGTGCCAGCTCACGGCACGGCTCCAACGGAGGCTACACCTTC
TRBJ2-2 | TRBV5-1 | many | NA | CASSLEGHPDTGELFF | TGCGCCAGCAGCTTGGAGGGTCACCCGGACACCGGGGAGCTGTTTTTT
TRBJ2-1 | TRBV10-3 | few | TRBD2 | CAIRAGGLVVRDEQFF | TGTGCCATCAGGGCGGGGGGACTAGTCGTCCGGGATGAGCAGTTCTTC
TRBJ2-2 | TRBV29-1 | NA | NA | CSVESGSGGPGELFF | TGCAGCGTTGAATCAGGGAGCGGTGGGCCCGGGGAGCTGTTTTTT